This TCR beta chain was obtained from a study of sequential checkpoint blockade in melanoma. Produced via immunoSEQ multiplex PCR; TCRdb's table is partial and in-frame only. Here the sample spans 10,000 to 11,000 clones, 70% to 85% being singletons. Indicated treatment: randomized to nivolumab then ipilimumab (arm A) or the reverse (arm B). CDR1 and CDR2 from the germline V gene are SGHDT and YYEEEE. With V trimmed by 8 bases and J by 1 base, 7 bases remained unmatched. The CDR3 has 14 amino acids. This receptor was identified in a human donor with melanoma. J is TRBJ2-7 and V is TRBV5-6, with 9 bases identical to TRBD1. The sequences come from CD8+ T cells sorted from blood (inferred from file names), collected from a patient given nivolumab and ipilimumab in sequence. CDR3: CASKPGTGSYEQYF. For the CDR3, the DNA is TGTGCCAGTAAGCCCGGGACAGGGTCCTACGAGCAGTACTTC. The full variable domain, completed using reference TRBV5-6 and TRBJ2-7, is DAGVTQSPTHLIKTRGQQVTLRCSPKSGHDTVSWYQQALGQGPQFIFQYYEEEERQRGNFPDRFSGHQFPNYSSELNVNALLLGDSALYLCASKPGTGSYEQYFGPGTRLTVT.